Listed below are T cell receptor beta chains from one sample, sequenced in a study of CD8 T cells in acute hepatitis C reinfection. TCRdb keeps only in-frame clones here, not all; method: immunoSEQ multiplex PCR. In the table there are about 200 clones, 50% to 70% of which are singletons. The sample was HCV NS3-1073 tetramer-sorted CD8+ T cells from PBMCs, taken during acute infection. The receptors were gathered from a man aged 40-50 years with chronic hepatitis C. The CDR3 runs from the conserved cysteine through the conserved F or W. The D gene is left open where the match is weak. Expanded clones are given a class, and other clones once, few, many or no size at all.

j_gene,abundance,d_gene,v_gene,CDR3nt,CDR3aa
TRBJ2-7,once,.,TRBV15,TGTGCCTTCGACGAGCAGTACTTC,CAFDEQYF
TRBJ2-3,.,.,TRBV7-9,TGTGCCAGCAGCGACAATTTCGGCACACATACGCAGTATTTT,CASSDNFGTHTQYF
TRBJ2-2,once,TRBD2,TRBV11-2,TGTGCCAGCAGCTTATATGGAGCGGGGGGGCCCAACACCGGGGAGCTGTTTTTT,CASSLYGAGGPNTGELFF
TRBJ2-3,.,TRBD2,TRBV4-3,TGCGCCAGCAGCCAAGAGCCCACAGCCAGCGGGGGAGGAGATACGCAGTATTTT,CASSQEPTASGGGDTQYF
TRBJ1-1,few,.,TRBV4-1,TGCGCCAGCCGAGGTCCCAAAGGACAGATGAACACTGAAGCTTTCTTT,CASRGPKGQMNTEAFF
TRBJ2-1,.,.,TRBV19,TGTGCCAGTAGTATGTGGAAACTAAGCTCCTACAATGAGCAGTTCTTC,CASSMWKLSSYNEQFF
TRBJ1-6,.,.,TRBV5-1,TGCGCCAGCAGCTTGGGGGGGGCTCTGGGCCGAGCACCCCTCCACTTT,CASSLGGALGRAPLHF
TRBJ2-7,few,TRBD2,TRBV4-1,TGCGCCAGCAAACAAGGGACTAGCGGGACTCTCGACGAGCAGTACTTC,CASKQGTSGTLDEQYF
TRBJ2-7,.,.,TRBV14,TGTGCCAGCAGCCAAGACGGACAGTTTTACGAGCAGTACTTC,CASSQDGQFYEQYF
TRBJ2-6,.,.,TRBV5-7,TGTGCCAGCAGTCACTTCTTGCGTACAAGTCGGGCCAACGTCCTGACTTTC,CASSHFLRTSRANVLTF
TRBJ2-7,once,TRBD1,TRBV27,TGTGCCAGCGGTGTGACTGGGACAGGGGCCCCCTACGAGCAGTACTTC,CASGVTGTGAPYEQYF
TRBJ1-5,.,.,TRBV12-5,TGTGCTAGTGGTTTGGGGCCAGGGTATAGCAATCAGCCCCAGCATTTT,CASGLGPGYSNQPQHF
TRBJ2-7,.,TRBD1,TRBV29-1,TGCAGCGTTGGAGCGGCCGGGACAGGGGCTTCCTACGAGCAGTACTTC,CSVGAAGTGASYEQYF